These 32 T cell receptor beta chains came from one sample sequenced in a study of shared clonotypes between healthy human individuals. Clones were read by immunoSEQ multiplex PCR, and TCRdb kept only the in-frame ones, dropping some. This table holds 1.4 million or so clones, approximately 98.5% found once. Sequenced: naive CD4+ T cells sorted from blood. Subset defined: CD45RA+ positively selected. These receptors came from a man aged 25-45 years in good health.

In its sample, this clone was seen once. This chain connects TRBV11-2 to TRBJ2-5, with D maybe TRBD2 (5 bases). CDR3 length equals 15 residues. Trimming took off 1 base at V and 5 bases at J, with 14 bases between the two ends. Germline V gene sequence: CDR1 SGHAT, CDR2 FQNNGV. CDR3 in amino acids: CASSLVAGVGETQYF. The CDR3 DNA is TGTGCCAGCAGCTTAGTCGCGGGTGTCGGGGAGACCCAGTACTTC. The full variable domain, with the rest looked up from reference TRBV11-2 and TRBJ2-5, is EAGVAQSPRYKIIEKRQSVAFWCNPISGHATLYWYQQILGQGPKLLIQFQNNGVVDDSQLPKDRFSAERLKGVDSTLKIQPAKLEDSAVYLCASSLVAGVGETQYFGPGTRLLVL.

V and J are TRBV2 and TRBJ2-7; TRBD2 agrees at 9 bases. V was pared by 7 bases and J by 0 bases, with 4 bases of the junction left unmatched. CDR3 size: 14 residues. CDR1 and CDR2 from the germline V gene are SNHLY and FYNNEI. The chain's CDR3 is CASTREGPSYEQYF. The CDR3, as DNA: TGTGCCAGCACGCGGGAGGGCCCCTCCTACGAGCAGTACTTC.

The chain is built from TRBV29-1 and TRBJ2-2, with a possible D match to TRBD1 (6 bases). This CDR3 region has 15 residues. The V end lost 4 bases, the J end lost 2 bases, and 14 bases lay between the germline ends. Germline V gives CDR1 SQVTM, CDR2 ANQGSEA. CDR3: CSVVPPGANTGELFF. CDR3 nucleotide sequence: TGCAGCGTTGTGCCCCCAGGGGCCAACACCGGGGAGCTGTTTTTT.

The V call is TRBV7-9, the J call TRBJ2-2; 9 bases are a match to TRBD2. The CDR3 extends over 16 amino acids. J gave up 6 bases and V 2 bases, and 7 bases lay outside the gene matches. Germline CDR1 and CDR2: SEHNR and FQNEAQ (reference sequence). CDR3 protein: CASSLRAGGDAGELFF. DNA of the CDR3: TGTGCCAGCAGCTTAAGGGCGGGAGGGGACGCCGGGGAGCTGTTTTTT.

The chain uses TRBV29-1 and TRBJ2-3; unclear D gene. V was cut by 7 bases and J by 1 base, with 12 bases left in between. The V gene's germline CDR1 is SQVTM and CDR2 ANQGSEA. This CDR3 has 13 residues. CDR3 residues: CSGLLRGTDTQYF. The CDR3 nucleotides read TGCAGCGGGCTCCTTCGGGGCACAGATACGCAGTATTTT.

This clone was recorded once. The chain joins TRBV6-5 to TRBJ2-4, with D maybe TRBD2 (5 bases). Deletions cut 6 bases from V and 12 bases from J, with 21 bases between. CDR3 length: 14 amino acids. Germline CDR1 and CDR2: MNHEY and SVGAGI. CDR3 sequence (DNA): TGTGCCAGCAGGCAATCCGTAGCGAAATTTGATCAGTACTTC. It yields the protein CASRQSVAKFDQYF.

The rearrangement links TRBV5-5 to TRBJ2-3; a weak D match, TRBD1 (5 bases). Looked up from germline, CDR1 is SGHKS and CDR2 is YYEKEE (reference sequence). The CDR3 has 12 residues. V lost 5 bases and J lost 4, with 8 bases in between. The CDR3 coding sequence is TGTGCCAGCAGACAGGCCCCAGATACGCAGTATTTT. The encoded protein is CASRQAPDTQYF.

This chain links TRBV5-1 with TRBJ2-3; a possible D gene is TRBD1 (5 bases). Germline CDR1 and CDR2: SGHRS and YFSETQ. This CDR3 spans 18 amino acids. V lost 0 bases to trimming and J lost 2 bases, with 19 bases between them. CDR3 nucleotide sequence: TGCGCCAGCAGCTTGGGACAGTCGGTGAGTGGCCTCACAGATACGCAGTATTTT. As protein: CASSLGQSVSGLTDTQYF.

The V and J genes are TRBV6-4 and TRBJ2-1; D unclear. Trimming stripped 2 bases from V and 1 base from J, with 12 bases between. Germline V CDR1 and CDR2: MRHNA, SNTAGT. This CDR3 spans 16 amino acids. In DNA form, the CDR3 reads TGTGCCAGCAGTGACCCCATGACCGCGTCCTACAATGAGCAGTTCTTC. Translation: CASSDPMTASYNEQFF.

The J gene is TRBJ2-5, the V gene TRBV5-1; TRBD2 is a possible D gene (6 bases). V lost 0 bases, J lost 3 bases, and 15 bases lay in between. Germline values: CDR1 SGHRS, CDR2 YFSETQ. This CDR3 is built from 16 residues. Written as DNA, the CDR3 is TGCGCCAGCAGCTTGGGGGTAGCGGCGGCGGAAGAGACCCAGTACTTC. Protein sequence: CASSLGVAAAEETQYF.

The V gene is TRBV6-1, the J gene TRBJ2-1, with 8 bases lining up with TRBD2. V lost 3 bases, J lost 6 bases, and 1 base stayed unmatched. The CDR3 consists of 13 residues. CDR1 is MNHNS, CDR2 SASEGT, per germline. CDR3 residues: CASSDGRGNEQFF. The CDR3 DNA reads as TGTGCCAGCAGTGACGGGAGGGGCAATGAGCAGTTCTTC.

The rearrangement uses TRBV19 and TRBJ2-7; the match to TRBD2 covers 8 bases. CDR1 LNHDA and CDR2 SQIVND come from the germline V gene (reference sequence). The CDR3 consists of 13 residues. Trimming cost V 8 bases and J 6 bases; bases outside gene matches: 9. The CDR3 protein is CASSSGLVGEQYF. DNA for the CDR3: TGTGCCAGTTCTAGCGGGTTAGTGGGCGAGCAGTACTTC.

The chain combines TRBV18 with TRBJ2-3, with unresolved D. This CDR3 region has 15 residues. Looked up from germline, CDR1 is KGHSH and CDR2 is LQKENI. Trimming took 2 bases from V and 0 from J, leaving 9 bases between them. The CDR3 here is CASSPAAASTDTQYF. In DNA, the CDR3 is TGTGCCAGCTCACCAGCGGCAGCTAGCACAGATACGCAGTATTTT.

The chain links TRBV18 to TRBJ2-3; unclear D gene. The ends were cut back, 3 bases at V and 2 bases at J, with 6 bases in the middle. The germline gives CDR1 KGHSH, CDR2 LQKENI. This CDR3 spans 13 amino acids. The CDR3 DNA reads as TGTGCCAGCTCACCCATCCCCACAGATACGCAGTATTTT. Protein sequence: CASSPIPTDTQYF. Variable domain in full (rest from reference TRBV18 and TRBJ2-3): NAGVMQNPRHLVRRRGQEARLRCSPMKGHSHVYWYRQLPEEGLKFMVYLQKENIIDESGMPKERFSAEFPKEGPSILRIQQVVRGDSAAYFCASSPIPTDTQYFGPGTRLTVL.

The chain employs TRBV5-4 and TRBJ2-1; 8 bases line up with TRBD2. Germline CDR1 SGHNT, CDR2 YYREEE (reference sequence). Germline trimming cut 6 bases from V and 3 bases from J; bases unmatched to any gene: 11. This CDR3 spans 16 amino acids. CDR3 residues: CASTLTAGEGYNEQFF. CDR3 nucleotide sequence: TGTGCCAGCACCCTGACAGCGGGGGAGGGCTACAATGAGCAGTTCTTC.

The chain combines TRBV5-1 with TRBJ2-3; D not certain. This CDR3 comprises 13 residues. The V gene's germline CDR1 is SGHRS and CDR2 YFSETQ. V shed 4 bases and J shed 5 bases, with 11 bases lying between them. The CDR3 DNA sequence: TGCGCCAGCAGCCTAATGACCGGAGATACGCAGTATTTT. Its protein is CASSLMTGDTQYF.

This chain links TRBV5-6 with TRBJ2-7; D may be TRBD1 (5 bases). Germline V gives CDR1 SGHDT, CDR2 YYEEEE. CDR3 size: 14 residues. Trimming took off 0 bases at V and 2 bases at J, with 9 bases between the two ends. The CDR3: CASSLVPGTYEQYF. As DNA, the CDR3 is TGTGCCAGCAGCTTGGTCCCAGGGACCTACGAGCAGTACTTC.

The V gene is TRBV21-1, the J gene TRBJ2-1; TRBD1, the D gene given by the table, was not confirmed from the DNA. TRBV21-1 is listed as a pseudogene. The CDR3 has 12 amino acids. CDR3 sequence (DNA): TGTGCCAGCGGTCAGGTAGGTGAGGAGCAGTTCTTC. Protein product: CASGQVGEEQFF.

A remark on this clone: The junction departs from the called germline gene at one end, perhaps through a read error. The V call is TRBV28, the J call TRBJ2-7; 8 bases line up with TRBD1. The CDR3 spans 14 residues. Germline V lookup: CDR1 MDHEN, CDR2 SYDVKM. The CDR3 spells CASRRTGFSSEQYF. The CDR3 DNA reads TGTGCCAGCAGGAGGACAGGGTTTTCCTCCGAGCAGTACTTC.

The J gene is TRBJ2-7, the V gene TRBV9, with 8 bases identical to TRBD1. The CDR3 has 16 residues. The trim removed 0 bases at V and 2 bases at J, leaving 7 bases unmatched. Germline V gene sequence: CDR1 SGDLS, CDR2 YYNGEE. CDR3: CASSVVGTGEPYEQYF. The CDR3 DNA sequence: TGTGCCAGCAGCGTAGTGGGGACAGGAGAACCCTACGAGCAGTACTTC.

CDR3 loop: CASSRRSNTEAFF. The CDR3, as DNA: TGCGCCAGCAGCCGCCGATCGAACACTGAAGCTTTCTTT. The V call is TRBV4-1, the J call TRBJ1-1; no clear D gene. The V end lost 4 bases, the J end lost 1 base, and 7 bases lay between the germline ends. CDR1 and CDR2 (germline): MGHRA, YSYEKL. This CDR3 comprises 13 residues.

This chain links TRBV27 with TRBJ2-7; TRBD2 matches at 11 bases. Germline assignment: CDR1 MNHEY and CDR2 SMNVEV (reference sequence). Unmatched junction bases numbered 8, after V lost 5 bases and J lost 2 bases. This CDR3 comprises 16 residues. The CDR3 nucleotides are TGTGCCAGCAGTACCTTAGCGGGAGGGTCTCCCTACGAGCAGTACTTC. It is translated as CASSTLAGGSPYEQYF.

The chain combines TRBV5-1 with TRBJ2-3, with D unclear. Trimming left V 3 bases short and J 2 bases short, with 16 bases between. The CDR3 contains 16 residues. The germline V gene encodes CDR1 SGHRS and CDR2 YFSETQ. The CDR3 DNA follows: TGCGCCAGCAGCTGGAACCCTGTTGCCTCCACAGATACGCAGTATTTT. It yields the protein CASSWNPVASTDTQYF.

The rearrangement joins TRBV7-2 to TRBJ2-5; D unclear. Per germline, CDR1 SGHTA and CDR2 FQGNSA. This CDR3 region has 16 residues. The V end was cut by 3 bases, the J end by 3 bases, with 17 bases between. CDR3: CASSFLQATREETQYF. CDR3 nucleotide sequence: TGTGCCAGCAGCTTTCTCCAAGCGACCCGGGAAGAGACCCAGTACTTC.

The chain is built from TRBV28 and TRBJ2-1; TRBD2 matches 7 bases. With V trimmed by 2 bases and J by 5 bases, 6 bases remained unmatched. This CDR3 has 15 amino acids. The germline V gene has CDR1 MDHEN and CDR2 SYDVKM. The CDR3 spells CASSLPGTTNNEQFF. The CDR3 nucleotides read TGTGCCAGCAGTTTACCCGGGACTACCAACAATGAGCAGTTCTTC.

V gene TRBV19 combines with J gene TRBJ1-5, with TRBD1 as a possible D gene (6 bases). Germline V CDR1 and CDR2: LNHDA, SQIVND (reference sequence). Trimming stripped 1 base from V and 6 bases from J, with 10 bases between. The CDR3 extends over 14 amino acids. CDR3 protein: CASSIAGGSQPQHF. CDR3 in DNA: TGTGCCAGTAGTATAGCGGGGGGCTCTCAGCCCCAGCATTTT.

In its sample, this clone was seen once. The rearrangement uses TRBV15 and TRBJ2-7; TRBD2 agrees at 9 bases. Germline CDR1 LNHNV, CDR2 YYDKDF (reference sequence). The CDR3 has 15 residues. Trimming cost V 3 bases and J 6 bases; bases outside gene matches: 9. Here the CDR3 DNA reads TGTGCCACCAGCAGGGGGATAGCGGGAGAGGGCGAGCAGTACTTC. Residues: CATSRGIAGEGEQYF.

Concerning this clone: This sample also contains other DNA sequences that code for the same CDR3. V is TRBV18 and J is TRBJ2-1, with a tentative D call TRBD1 (5 bases). This CDR3 spans 15 amino acids. In germline, CDR1 is KGHSH, CDR2 LQKENI. V dropped 1 base and J dropped 0 bases, with 7 bases sitting between them. CDR3 nucleotide sequence: TGTGCCAGCTCACCACGACAGAGCTCCTACAATGAGCAGTTCTTC. It specifies CASSPRQSSYNEQFF.

The chain employs TRBV19 and TRBJ1-1; tentative D call: TRBD1 (5 bases). The germline V gene has CDR1 LNHDA and CDR2 SQIVND (reference sequence). V lost 3 bases to trimming and J lost 1 base, with 15 bases between them. This CDR3 contains 16 residues. In nucleotides, the CDR3 is TGTGCCAGTAGTATGGCGATAGGGGCAGGGAACACTGAAGCTTTCTTT. Translating it yields CASSMAIGAGNTEAFF.

The chain employs TRBV10-3 and TRBJ2-3; D is uncertain. In germline, CDR1 is ENHRY, CDR2 SYGVKD. Trimming stripped 0 bases from V and 3 bases from J, with 4 bases between. This CDR3 has 13 amino acids. CDR3 protein: CAISESATDTQYF. DNA for the CDR3: TGTGCCATCAGTGAGTCGGCTACAGATACGCAGTATTTT.

Remarks on this clone: This specimen includes other DNA sequences encoding the same CDR3. The chain links TRBV28 to TRBJ2-7; the match to TRBD2 covers 9 bases. The germline V gene encodes CDR1 MDHEN and CDR2 SYDVKM. Trimming took 6 bases from V and 3 from J; bases not matched to a gene: 6. This CDR3 has 14 residues. The CDR3 nucleotides are TGTGCCAGCAGCCGGGCGGGAGGGGTCTACGAGCAGTACTTC. Its protein is CASSRAGGVYEQYF.

This chain joins TRBV28 and TRBJ1-2, with TRBD1 identical over 7 bases. The J segment lost 7 bases and the V segment lost 4 bases, leaving 15 bases of the junction unmatched. In germline, CDR1 is MDHEN, CDR2 SYDVKM. The CDR3 loop spans 16 amino acids. CDR3 sequence (DNA): TGTGCCAGCAGTTCCCGGGGACAGCACAGGATCTCTGGCTACACCTTC. The encoded protein is CASSSRGQHRISGYTF.